This T cell receptor beta chain is from a study of shared clonotypes between healthy human individuals. Using immunoSEQ multiplex PCR, the repertoire was profiled, and TCRdb retains in-frame clones only, with some absent. The sample consists of around 2.1 million clones, 85% to 95% of them appearing once. CD45RO-negative, CCR7-selected cells formed the naive CD8 fraction, which excluded terminally differentiated effector memory CD45RA+ cells. Nashville, Tennessee was home to all donors, each a Caucasian adult. Germline CDR1 SGHDN, CDR2 FVKESK. This CDR3 spans 16 amino acids. Trimming took off 5 bases at V and 2 bases at J, with 16 bases between the two ends.

Sample: naive CD8+ T cells from PBMCs. The V and J genes are TRBV14 and TRBJ2-1; TRBD2 is a possible D gene (5 bases). This clonotype was sampled from a man between 18 and 29 years old in good health. Some clones in this sample may be carry-over from other donors' samples. CDR3 sequence: CASSIVALGTYNEQFF. CDR3 coding DNA: TGTGCCAGCAGCATCGTGGCCCTCGGGACCTACAATGAGCAGTTCTTC.